The present TCR beta chain was sequenced within a study of CD8+ T cells in alopecia areata. RNA extraction and reverse transcription yielded cDNA as sequencing template. Using immunoSEQ multiplex PCR, the repertoire was profiled, and TCRdb retains in-frame clones only, with some absent. Of 65,000 to 75,000 clones listed, under 55% are singletons. Germline CDR1 is SGHTA and CDR2 is FQGNSA. The CDR3 spans 14 residues. Trimming took off 5 bases at V and 6 bases at J, with 13 bases between the two ends. The V gene is TRBV7-2, the J gene TRBJ2-2, with a possible D match to TRBD2 (6 bases). This specimen consisted of CD8+ T cells sorted from blood, obtained at week 0. This receptor was identified in a human donor with alopecia areata. CDR3: CASSKRRGPGELFF. The CDR3 DNA reads TGTGCCAGCAGCAAGCGGAGGGGACCCGGGGAGCTGTTTTTT.